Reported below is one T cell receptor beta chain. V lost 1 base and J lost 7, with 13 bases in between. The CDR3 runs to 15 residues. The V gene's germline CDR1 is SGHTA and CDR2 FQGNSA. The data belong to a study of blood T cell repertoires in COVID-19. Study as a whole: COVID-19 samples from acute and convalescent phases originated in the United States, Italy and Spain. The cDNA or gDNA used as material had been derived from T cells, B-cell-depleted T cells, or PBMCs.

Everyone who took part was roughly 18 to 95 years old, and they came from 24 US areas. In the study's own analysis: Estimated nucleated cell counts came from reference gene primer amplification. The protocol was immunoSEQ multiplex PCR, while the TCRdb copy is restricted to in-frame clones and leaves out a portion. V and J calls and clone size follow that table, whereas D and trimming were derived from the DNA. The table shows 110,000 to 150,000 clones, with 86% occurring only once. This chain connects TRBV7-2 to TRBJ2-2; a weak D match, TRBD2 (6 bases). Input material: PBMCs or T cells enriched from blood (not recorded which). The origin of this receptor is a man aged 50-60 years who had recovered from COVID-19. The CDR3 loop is CASSLGFGTGGELFF. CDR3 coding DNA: TGTGCCAGCAGCTTAGGGTTCGGGACTGGCGGGGAGCTGTTTTTT.